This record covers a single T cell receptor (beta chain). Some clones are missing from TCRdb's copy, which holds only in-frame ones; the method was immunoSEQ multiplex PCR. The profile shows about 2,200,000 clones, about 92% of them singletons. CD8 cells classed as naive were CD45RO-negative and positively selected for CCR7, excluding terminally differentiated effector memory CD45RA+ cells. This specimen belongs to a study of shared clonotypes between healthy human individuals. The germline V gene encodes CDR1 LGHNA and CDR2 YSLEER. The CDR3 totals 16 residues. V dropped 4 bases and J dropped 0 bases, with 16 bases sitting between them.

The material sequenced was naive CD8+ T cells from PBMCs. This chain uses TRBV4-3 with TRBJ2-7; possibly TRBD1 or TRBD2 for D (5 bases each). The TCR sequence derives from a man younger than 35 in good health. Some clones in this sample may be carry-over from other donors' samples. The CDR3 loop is CASSLGTGGSSYEQYF. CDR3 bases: TGCGCCAGCAGCCTGGGGACCGGAGGTAGCTCCTACGAGCAGTACTTC.